This T cell receptor (beta chain) was sequenced for a study of blood T cells in healthy people across ages. On this clonotype itself: The junction departs from germline at one end; a sequencing error may be responsible.

Donors were systemically healthy Caucasian individuals from Russia aged 6 to 90 years. Total RNA, at least 5 micrograms per sample, came from PBMCs. Using a J-beta primer mix together with a sample-barcoded 5' primer, a second PCR was run for roughly 7 to 12 cycles. No fewer than 2.5 million CDR3-containing paired-end reads came from each sample. TCRdb reprocessed the 5' RACE reads via MiXCR and lists one record per CDR3 protein. In the table there are 450,000 to 700,000 distinct CDR3 sequences, 25% to 30% of which are singletons. This CDR3 comprises 14 residues. Per germline, CDR1 MNHEY and CDR2 SVGAGI.

The sequence was obtained from a woman in her 70s in good health. Sequenced: blood. The chain uses TRBV6-5 and TRBJ2-7; unclear D gene. CDR3 DNA: TGTGCCAACAGTCATTATCAGGTGTCCTACGAGCAGTACTTC. It specifies CANSHYQVSYEQYF.